This TCR beta chain originates from a study of T cell responses to AZD1222 COVID-19 vaccine. Deletions cut 3 bases from V and 7 bases from J, with 18 bases between. Germline V gene data show CDR1 as MNHNS and CDR2 as SASEGT. CDR3 length: 15 residues. Sequencing was performed with immunoSEQ multiplex PCR; in TCRdb, only in-frame clones are kept and a portion is missing. The repertoire includes 150,000 to 200,000 clones, roughly nine tenths of them detected once, and roughly 0.98% sits in the top ten. Specimen: peripheral blood, collected 28 days after the second AZD1222 dose. This chain uses TRBV6-1 with TRBJ2-5; TRBD1 might be the D (5 bases). The clonotype was recovered from an adult who received the AZD1222 COVID-19 vaccine. CDR3 sequence (DNA): TGTGCCAGCAGTGATCACCCAGGGAAATTGGGGACCCAGTACTTC. Its protein product is CASSDHPGKLGTQYF.